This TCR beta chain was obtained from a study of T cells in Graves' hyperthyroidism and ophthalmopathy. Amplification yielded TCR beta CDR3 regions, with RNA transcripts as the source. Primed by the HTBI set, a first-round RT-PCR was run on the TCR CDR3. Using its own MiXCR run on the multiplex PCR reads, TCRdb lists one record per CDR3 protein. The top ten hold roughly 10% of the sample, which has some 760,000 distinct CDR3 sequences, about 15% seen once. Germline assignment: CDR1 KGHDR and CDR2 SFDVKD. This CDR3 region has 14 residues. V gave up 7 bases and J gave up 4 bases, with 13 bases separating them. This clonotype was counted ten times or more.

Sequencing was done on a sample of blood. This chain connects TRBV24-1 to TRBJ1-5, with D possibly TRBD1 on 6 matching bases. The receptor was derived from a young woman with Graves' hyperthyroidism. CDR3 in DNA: TGTGCCACCAGCCCAGGGGCGGGGAATCAGCCCCAGCATTTT. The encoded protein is CATSPGAGNQPQHF.